Detailed here is one T cell receptor (beta chain). This specimen comes from a study of blood T cell repertoires in COVID-19. Study-wide context: T cells, B-cell-depleted T cells, or PBMCs supplied cDNA or gDNA.

Study processing details: The assay estimated nucleated cells by amplifying reference gene primers. The protocol was immunoSEQ multiplex PCR, while the TCRdb copy is restricted to in-frame clones and leaves out a portion. V and J calls and clone size follow that table, whereas D and trimming were derived from the DNA. This table has some 340,000 clones, 90% appearing once. Germline V CDR1 and CDR2: SEHNR, FQNEAQ (reference sequence). The CDR3 spans 12 residues. The V end lost 1 base, the J end lost 7 bases, and 5 bases lay between the germline ends. Material: PBMCs or T cells enriched from blood (not recorded which). The source of this sequence is a woman in her 30s who had been exposed to COVID-19. The chain couples TRBV7-9 to TRBJ1-5; D is undetermined. CDR3 in amino acids: CASSLGLQPQHF. The DNA for the CDR3 is TGTGCCAGCAGCTTAGGGCTGCAGCCCCAGCATTTT.